This T cell receptor (beta chain) derives from a study of blood T cell repertoires in COVID-19. V lost 4 bases and J 4 bases, leaving 4 bases between the germline ends. The CDR3 extends over 11 amino acids. Germline-derived CDR1 and CDR2 are LGHNT and FRNRAP. This table comes from immunoSEQ multiplex PCR, and its TCRdb copy is limited to in-frame clones, with some not included. Of 300,000 to 400,000 clones in the sample, more than 75% were seen once. Two consecutive negative NP/OP PCR tests, clearance, or resolved symptoms defined Cohort 3 recovery. This clonotype was sampled from a woman aged 18-35 years who had recovered from COVID-19. Sequencing was carried out using PBMCs or T cells enriched from blood (not recorded which). The chain links TRBV12-5 to TRBJ1-1; D remains ambiguous. CDR3 sequence reads: CASGYSTEAFF. The CDR3 region has the DNA TGTGCTAGTGGTTACTCCACTGAAGCTTTCTTT.